A single sample is the source of the 23 T cell receptor beta chains below, sequenced in a study of graft-versus-host responses after intestinal transplantation. The antigens for these receptors are not known. Profiled with immunoSEQ multiplex PCR; TCRdb holds only in-frame clones, not every one. Among about 120,000 clones listed, approximately 95% were seen once. The sample was unstimulated CD8+ T cells sorted from spleen or lymph node cells, taken before intestinal transplant. Receptors originate from a human donor who received an intestinal transplant.

This chain joins TRBV27 and TRBJ2-7; TRBD1 agrees at 7 bases. With 5 bases clipped from V and 6 bases from J, the junction kept 10 bases outside the gene matches. The CDR3 contains 14 residues. CDR1 is MNHEY, CDR2 SMNVEV, per germline (reference sequence). For the CDR3, the DNA is TGTGCCAGCAGTCCGCCCACAGGGGCCGGCGAGCAGTACTTC. This sequence encodes CASSPPTGAGEQYF.

This chain joins TRBV28 and TRBJ2-2; tentatively, D is TRBD1 or TRBD2 (6 bases each). CDR3 size: 18 residues. CDR1 is MDHEN and CDR2 is SYDVKM in the germline V gene. Trimming removed 1 base from V and 3 bases from J, with 18 bases in between. The CDR3 reads CASSLFIGGRIYTGELFF. The CDR3 DNA is TGTGCCAGCAGTTTATTTATAGGGGGGAGGATCTACACCGGGGAGCTGTTTTTT.

The V gene is TRBV9, the J gene TRBJ2-7; D might be TRBD2 (6 bases). Germline assignment: CDR1 SGDLS and CDR2 YYNGEE. The CDR3 sequence is 11 residues long. Trimming cost V 4 bases and J 7 bases, with 9 bases left between them. The CDR3 nucleotides are TGTGCCAGCAGCCCCGGGGGTGAGCAGTACTTC. The encoded protein is CASSPGGEQYF.

This clone was counted a single time. The rearrangement joins TRBV28 to TRBJ2-7; 8 nucleotides match TRBD2. The germline V gene encodes CDR1 MDHEN and CDR2 SYDVKM. Trimming at V came to 8 bases and at J to 6 bases, leaving 6 bases not matched to a gene. The CDR3 consists of 12 residues. In nucleotides, the CDR3 is TGTGCCAGCCGCGGGACTAGGGCCGAGCAGTACTTC. It yields the protein CASRGTRAEQYF. The complete variable domain, with remaining parts taken from reference TRBV28 and TRBJ2-7, reads DVKVTQSSRYLVKRTGEKVFLECVQDMDHENMFWYRQDPGLGLRLIYFSYDVKMKEKGDIPEGYSVSREKKERFSLILESASTNQTSMYLCASRGTRAEQYFGPGTRLTVT.

The chain employs TRBV7-7 and TRBJ1-1, with TRBD1 matching over 8 bases. Germline CDR1 reads SSHAT; CDR2 reads FNYEAQ (reference sequence). V dropped 4 bases and J dropped 2; count of bases not matched to a gene: 6. The length of the CDR3 is 15 residues. CDR3 sequence reads: CASSSSPGGNTEAFF. CDR3 in DNA: TGTGCCAGCAGCTCAAGCCCAGGGGGCAACACTGAAGCTTTCTTT.

This chain uses TRBV6-6 with TRBJ1-1; D remains unclear. Trimming took off 2 bases at V and 0 bases at J, with 7 bases between the two ends. The CDR3 has 14 amino acids. From germline, CDR1 is MNHNY and CDR2 SVGAGI (reference sequence). The CDR3 nucleotides are TGTGCCAGCAGTTACGGCCAAATGAACACTGAAGCTTTCTTT. This codes for CASSYGQMNTEAFF.

The genes are TRBV2 and TRBJ2-7; D is perhaps TRBD2 (5 bases). V gave up 6 bases and J gave up 3 bases, with 9 bases separating them. This CDR3 is 12 amino acids long. The V gene's germline CDR1 is SNHLY and CDR2 FYNNEI. The chain's CDR3 is CASSGIHYEQYF. For the CDR3, the DNA is TGTGCCAGCAGCGGGATCCACTACGAGCAGTACTTC.

The rearrangement joins TRBV28 to TRBJ2-1; no firm D call. Germline CDR1 reads MDHEN; CDR2 reads SYDVKM. V gave up 6 bases and J gave up 0 bases, with 21 bases separating them. There are 18 residues in the CDR3. The CDR3 DNA reads as TGTGCCAGCAGGCTACCCCCCCGCGTTGTAAGCTCCTACAATGAGCAGTTCTTC. Protein product: CASRLPPRVVSSYNEQFF. The whole variable domain, remainder taken from reference TRBV28 and TRBJ2-1, is DVKVTQSSRYLVKRTGEKVFLECVQDMDHENMFWYRQDPGLGLRLIYFSYDVKMKEKGDIPEGYSVSREKKERFSLILESASTNQTSMYLCASRLPPRVVSSYNEQFFGPGTRLTVL.

The chain employs TRBV4-3 and TRBJ2-7, with TRBD1 matching 7 bases. The ends lost 1 base at V and 0 bases at J; junction bases unmatched: 3. Germline-derived CDR1 and CDR2 are LGHNA and YSLEER. The CDR3 sequence is 15 residues long. CDR3 region: CASSQVRQGSYEQYF. The CDR3 coding sequence is TGCGCCAGCAGCCAAGTGAGACAGGGCTCCTACGAGCAGTACTTC.

Worth noting for this clone: The junction and the germline gene differ at one end; a read error may be behind it. The chain couples TRBV11-2 to TRBJ2-3; either TRBD1 or TRBD2 may supply D (5 bases each). The germline V gene has CDR1 SGHAT and CDR2 FQNNGV. This CDR3 is 14 amino acids long. The CDR3 spells CAGSLPGQTDTQYF. The CDR3 region has the DNA TGTGCCGGCAGCCTCCCGGGGCAAACAGATACGCAGTATTTT.

The chain combines TRBV15 with TRBJ1-5, with a weak D call TRBD1 (6 bases). V lost 0 bases to trimming and J lost 6 bases, with 12 bases between them. CDR3 length: 15 residues. Germline CDR1 LNHNV, CDR2 YYDKDF (reference sequence). The CDR3 loop is CATSREGGRGQPQHF. CDR3 in DNA: TGTGCCACCAGCAGAGAAGGGGGTAGGGGTCAGCCCCAGCATTTT. Together with reference TRBV15 and TRBJ1-5, the CDR3 gives the full variable domain: DAMVIQNPRYQVTQFGKPVTLSCSQTLNHNVMYWYQQKSSQAPKLLFHYYDKDFNNEADTPDNFQSRRPNTSFCFLDIRSPGLGDTAMYLCATSREGGRGQPQHFGDGTRLSIL.

This chain connects TRBV27 to TRBJ2-7; no firm D call. The ends were cut back, 6 bases at V and 4 bases at J, with 16 bases in the middle. CDR1 and CDR2 from the germline V gene are MNHEY and SMNVEV (reference sequence). This CDR3 is 14 amino acids long. CDR3: CASRPQGPGYEQYF. In nucleotides, the CDR3 is TGTGCCAGCAGACCACAAGGGCCGGGTTACGAGCAGTACTTC.

The chain couples TRBV7-2 to TRBJ1-5; possibly TRBD1 for D (6 bases). The CDR3 runs to 17 residues. Germline V gene lookup returns CDR1 SGHTA and CDR2 FQGNSA. V lost 1 base and J 7 bases, leaving 20 bases between the germline ends. DNA for the CDR3: TGTGCCAGCAGCTTAGGGGTACGGGGGGGCGCTTCACAGCCCCAGCATTTT. Encoded protein: CASSLGVRGGASQPQHF.

The chain couples TRBV30 to TRBJ2-7, with 8 positions matching TRBD2. Per germline, CDR1 GTSNPN and CDR2 SVGIG (reference sequence). The trim removed 3 bases at V and 6 bases at J, leaving 7 bases unmatched. The CDR3 consists of 13 residues. The CDR3 loop reads CAWSGGAVSEQYF. CDR3 DNA sequence: TGTGCCTGGAGCGGGGGGGCGGTTAGCGAGCAGTACTTC.

The rearrangement links TRBV28 to TRBJ1-6; no firm D call. Trimming took off 6 bases at V and 10 bases at J, with 13 bases between the two ends. The CDR3 loop spans 13 amino acids. Germline loops: CDR1 MDHEN, CDR2 SYDVKM. CDR3 sequence (DNA): TGTGCCAGCAGGGCCCTAGGGCCCTCACCCCTCCACTTT. Residues: CASRALGPSPLHF.

V is TRBV19 and J is TRBJ2-7, with 8 positions matching TRBD1. Germline trimming cut 5 bases from V and 2 bases from J; bases unmatched to any gene: 5. The CDR3 loop spans 14 amino acids. Germline CDR1 LNHDA, CDR2 SQIVND (reference sequence). CDR3: CASSVWTGTYEQYF. The CDR3, as DNA: TGTGCCAGTAGTGTCTGGACAGGGACCTACGAGCAGTACTTC.

The chain joins TRBV5-4 to TRBJ2-7; D call uncertain. CDR1 is SGHNT, CDR2 YYREEE, per germline (reference sequence). V dropped 0 bases and J dropped 2 bases, with 9 bases sitting between them. The CDR3 contains 14 residues. This CDR3 is CASSLEGSPYEQYF. The DNA for the CDR3 is TGTGCCAGCAGCTTGGAGGGATCCCCCTACGAGCAGTACTTC.

Only one count was recorded for this clone. The genes are TRBV27 and TRBJ2-1, with TRBD2 as a possible D gene (5 bases). Trimming removed 6 bases at V and 4 bases at J, with 13 bases between. Looked up from germline, CDR1 is MNHEY and CDR2 is SMNVEV (reference sequence). The CDR3 is made up of 14 amino acids. CDR3 in DNA: TGTGCCAGCAGGGGAGAGGGCCGATACAATGAGCAGTTCTTC. Translating gives CASRGEGRYNEQFF.

This rearrangement joins TRBV28 to TRBJ2-1; no reliable D call. The CDR3 contains 15 residues. V was cut by 5 bases and J by 0 bases, with 11 bases left in between. Germline CDR1 and CDR2: MDHEN and SYDVKM. This CDR3 reads CASSLESSSYNEQFF. In nucleotides, the CDR3 is TGTGCCAGCAGTCTCGAAAGTAGCTCCTACAATGAGCAGTTCTTC.

The V and J genes are TRBV28 and TRBJ1-5; TRBD1 might be the D (5 bases). The CDR3 length is 14 residues. Germline CDR1 and CDR2: MDHEN and SYDVKM. V was pared by 2 bases and J by 5 bases, with 10 bases between. As DNA, the CDR3 is TGTGCCAGCAGTTTAATAGGGGATGATCAGCCCCAGCATTTT. Translated, it gives CASSLIGDDQPQHF.

This clone was detected only a few times. The chain carries TRBV7-9 and TRBJ1-1; D gene unclear. The CDR3 is 15 amino acids. Per the germline V gene, CDR1 is SEHNR and CDR2 is FQNEAQ (reference sequence). The V end was cut by 0 bases, the J end by 1 base, with 9 bases between. CDR3 DNA sequence: TGTGCCAGCAGCTTAGCCCGAGTACAGAACACTGAAGCTTTCTTT. Its translation is CASSLARVQNTEAFF.

CDR3 residues: CASSQDVARSGYGYTF. The CDR3 DNA reads as TGTGCCAGCAGCCAAGATGTTGCTAGGTCGGGCTATGGCTACACCTTC. The chain employs TRBV4-2 and TRBJ1-2; D uncertain. The length of the CDR3 is 16 residues. Trimming took off 0 bases at V and 4 bases at J, with 15 bases between the two ends. Germline lookup yields CDR1 LGHNA and CDR2 YNFKEQ.

V gene TRBV13 combines with J gene TRBJ2-1; 9 positions agree with TRBD2. The ends lost 8 bases at V and 4 bases at J; junction bases unmatched: 9. The CDR3 consists of 15 residues. Germline V lookup: CDR1 PRHDT, CDR2 FYEKMQ (reference sequence). The CDR3 loop reads CASGVRLAVYNEQFF. In nucleotides, the CDR3 is TGTGCCAGCGGGGTAAGACTAGCGGTTTACAATGAGCAGTTCTTC.